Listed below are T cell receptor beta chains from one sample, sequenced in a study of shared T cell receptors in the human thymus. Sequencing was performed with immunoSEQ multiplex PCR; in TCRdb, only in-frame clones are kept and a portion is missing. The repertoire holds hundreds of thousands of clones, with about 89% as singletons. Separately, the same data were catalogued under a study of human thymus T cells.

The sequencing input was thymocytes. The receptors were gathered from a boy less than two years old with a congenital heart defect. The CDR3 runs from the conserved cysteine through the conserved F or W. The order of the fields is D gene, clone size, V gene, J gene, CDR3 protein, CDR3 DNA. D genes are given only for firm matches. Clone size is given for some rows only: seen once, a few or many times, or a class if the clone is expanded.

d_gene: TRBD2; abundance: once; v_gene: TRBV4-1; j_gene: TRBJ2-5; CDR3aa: CASSQESGLAGYPQETQYF; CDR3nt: TGCGCCAGCAGCCAAGAGTCGGGACTAGCGGGGTACCCTCAAGAGACCCAGTACTTC
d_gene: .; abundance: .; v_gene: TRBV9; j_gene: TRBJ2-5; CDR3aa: CASSVSGQGYRLAGKETQYF; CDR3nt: TGTGCCAGCAGCGTTTCGGGACAGGGGTACCGACTAGCGGGGAAAGAGACCCAGTACTTC
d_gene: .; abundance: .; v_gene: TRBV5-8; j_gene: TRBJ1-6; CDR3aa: CASSGRWNSPLHF; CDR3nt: TGTGCCAGCAGCGGGAGGTGGAATTCACCCCTCCACTTT
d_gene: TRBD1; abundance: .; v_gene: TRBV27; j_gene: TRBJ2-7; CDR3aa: CASKRGQTSYEQYF; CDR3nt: TGTGCCAGCAAACGGGGACAGACATCCTACGAGCAGTACTTC
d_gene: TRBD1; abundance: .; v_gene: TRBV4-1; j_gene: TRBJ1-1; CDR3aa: CASSQVRTGTNTEAFF; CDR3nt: TGCGCCAGCAGCCAAGTAAGGACAGGGACAAACACTGAAGCTTTCTTT
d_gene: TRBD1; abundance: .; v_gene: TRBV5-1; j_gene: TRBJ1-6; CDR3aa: CASRGHRGSTYNSPLHF; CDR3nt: TGCGCCAGCAGAGGCCACAGGGGCTCTACTTATAATTCACCCCTCCACTTT
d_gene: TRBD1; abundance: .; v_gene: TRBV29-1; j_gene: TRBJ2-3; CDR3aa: CSVRDRGTDTQYF; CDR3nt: TGCAGCGTCCGGGACAGGGGAACAGATACGCAGTATTTT
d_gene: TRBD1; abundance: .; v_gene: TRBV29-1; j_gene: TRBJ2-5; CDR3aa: CSVAGQGASGDRETQYF; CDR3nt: TGCAGCGTTGCGGGACAGGGGGCGTCCGGGGACAGGGAGACCCAGTACTTC
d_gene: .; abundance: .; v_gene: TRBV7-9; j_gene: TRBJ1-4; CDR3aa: CASRGVDEKLFF; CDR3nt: TGTGCCAGCAGAGGGGTTGATGAAAAACTGTTTTTT
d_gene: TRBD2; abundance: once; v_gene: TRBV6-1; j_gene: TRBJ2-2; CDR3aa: CASTLAGENGELFF; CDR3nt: TGTGCCAGCACCCTAGCGGGAGAGAACGGGGAGCTGTTTTTT
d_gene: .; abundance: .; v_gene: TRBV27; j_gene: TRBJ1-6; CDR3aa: CASSSGQYNSPLHF; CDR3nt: TGTGCCAGCAGTTCCGGACAGTATAATTCACCCCTCCACTTT
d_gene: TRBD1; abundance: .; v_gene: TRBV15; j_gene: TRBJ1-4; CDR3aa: CATSRMQGVGEKLFF; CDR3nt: TGTGCCACCAGCAGAATGCAGGGGGTTGGAGAAAAACTGTTTTTT
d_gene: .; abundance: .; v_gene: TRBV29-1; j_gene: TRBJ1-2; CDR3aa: CSVEVRQYDGYTF; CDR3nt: TGCAGCGTTGAAGTCAGACAGTATGATGGCTACACCTTC
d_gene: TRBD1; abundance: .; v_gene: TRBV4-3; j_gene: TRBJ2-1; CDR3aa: CASSPNSDRDREEEQFF; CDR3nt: TGCGCCAGCAGCCCCAATTCCGACCGGGACAGGGAAGAAGAGCAGTTCTTC
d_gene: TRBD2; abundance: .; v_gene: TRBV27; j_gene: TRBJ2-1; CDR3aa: CASSAPPELAGTQRKFF; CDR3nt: TGTGCCAGCAGTGCCCCGCCGGAACTAGCGGGTACCCAAAGGAAGTTCTTC
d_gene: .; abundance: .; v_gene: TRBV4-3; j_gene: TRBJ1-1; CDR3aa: CASSQAAGQSNTEAFF; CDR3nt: TGCGCCAGCAGCCAAGCGGCAGGGCAAAGTAACACTGAAGCTTTCTTT
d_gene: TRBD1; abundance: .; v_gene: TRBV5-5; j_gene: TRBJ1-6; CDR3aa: CASSPPYRGWNSPLHF; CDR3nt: TGTGCCAGCAGTCCACCATACAGGGGGTGGAATTCACCCCTCCACTTT
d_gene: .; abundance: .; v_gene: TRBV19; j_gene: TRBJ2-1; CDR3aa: CASSKGERLSCSYNEQFF; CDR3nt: TGTGCCAGTAGTAAGGGGGAAAGACTGTCCTGCTCCTACAATGAGCAGTTCTTC
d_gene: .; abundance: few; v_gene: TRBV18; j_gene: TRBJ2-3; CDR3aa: CASSPPQDTQYF; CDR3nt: TGTGCCAGCTCACCACCTCAAGATACGCAGTATTTT
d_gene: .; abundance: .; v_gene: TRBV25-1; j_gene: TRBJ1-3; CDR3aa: CASSATRGNTIYF; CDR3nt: TGTGCCAGCAGTGCCACACGAGGAAACACCATATATTTT
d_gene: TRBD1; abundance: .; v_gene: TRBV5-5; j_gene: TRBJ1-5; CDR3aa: CASSPWTGYSNQPQHF; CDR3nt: TGTGCCAGCAGCCCCTGGACAGGGTATAGCAATCAGCCCCAGCATTTT
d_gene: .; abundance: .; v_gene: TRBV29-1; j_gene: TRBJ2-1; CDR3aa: CSVRVPTYNEQFF; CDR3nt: TGCAGCGTCAGGGTCCCTACCTATAATGAGCAGTTCTTC
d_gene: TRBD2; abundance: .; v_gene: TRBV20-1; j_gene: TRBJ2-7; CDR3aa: CSARLAREQYF; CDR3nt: TGCAGTGCCCGACTAGCGCGCGAGCAGTACTTC
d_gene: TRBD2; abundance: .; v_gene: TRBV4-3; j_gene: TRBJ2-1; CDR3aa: CASSLIGTGGNNEQFF; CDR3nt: TGCGCCAGCAGCCTCATAGGAACGGGAGGAAACAATGAGCAGTTCTTC
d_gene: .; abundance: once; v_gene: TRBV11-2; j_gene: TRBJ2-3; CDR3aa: CASSVWGVTDTQYF; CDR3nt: TGTGCCAGCAGCGTATGGGGAGTCACAGATACGCAGTATTTT
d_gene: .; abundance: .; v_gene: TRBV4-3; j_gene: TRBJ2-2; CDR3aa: CASSQEGTKGEVTGELFF; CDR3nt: TGCGCCAGCAGCCAAGAGGGTACGAAAGGGGAGGTCACCGGGGAGCTGTTTTTT
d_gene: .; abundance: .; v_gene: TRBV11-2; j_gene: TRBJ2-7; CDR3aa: CASSPPQPIYEQYF; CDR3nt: TGTGCCAGCAGCCCCCCACAACCCATCTACGAGCAGTACTTC
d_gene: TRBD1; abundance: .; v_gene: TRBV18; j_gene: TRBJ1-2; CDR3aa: CASSPQDRVYGYTF; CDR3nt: TGTGCCAGCTCACCTCAAGACAGGGTCTATGGCTACACCTTC
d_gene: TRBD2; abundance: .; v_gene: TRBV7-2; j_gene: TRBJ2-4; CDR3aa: CASSLEASGRIAKNIQYF; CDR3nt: TGTGCCAGCAGCTTAGAGGCTAGCGGGAGGATAGCCAAAAACATTCAGTACTTC
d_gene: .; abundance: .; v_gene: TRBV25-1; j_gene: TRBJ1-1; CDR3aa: CASSEVRGNTEAFF; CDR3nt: TGTGCCAGCAGTGAAGTCAGGGGGAACACTGAAGCTTTCTTT
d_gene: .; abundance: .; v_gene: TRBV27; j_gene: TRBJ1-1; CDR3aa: CASTPRGGNTEAFF; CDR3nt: TGTGCCAGCACCCCTCGCGGGGGGAACACTGAAGCTTTCTTT
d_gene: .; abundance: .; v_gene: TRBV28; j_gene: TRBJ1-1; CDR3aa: CASSFAEGVQNTEAFF; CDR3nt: TGTGCCAGCAGTTTCGCCGAGGGAGTGCAGAACACTGAAGCTTTCTTT
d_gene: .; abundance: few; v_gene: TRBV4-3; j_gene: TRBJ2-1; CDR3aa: CASSVLPGYSYNEQFF; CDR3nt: TGCGCCAGCAGCGTTCTCCCAGGGTACTCCTACAATGAGCAGTTCTTC
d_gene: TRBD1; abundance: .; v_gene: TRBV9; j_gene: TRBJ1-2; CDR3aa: CASSPDRGRDYTF; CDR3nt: TGTGCCAGCAGCCCTGACAGGGGGCGCGACTACACCTTC
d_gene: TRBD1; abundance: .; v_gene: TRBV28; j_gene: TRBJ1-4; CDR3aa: CASDSTGTGFEKLFF; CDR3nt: TGTGCCAGCGACAGCACAGGGACAGGGTTTGAAAAACTGTTTTTT
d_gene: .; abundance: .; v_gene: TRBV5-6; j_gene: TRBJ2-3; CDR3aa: CASSLGSSTDTQYF; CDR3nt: TGTGCCAGCAGCTTGGGTAGCAGCACAGATACGCAGTATTTT
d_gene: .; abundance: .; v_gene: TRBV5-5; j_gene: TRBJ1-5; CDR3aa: CASSSTVITSNQPQHF; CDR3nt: TGTGCCAGCAGCTCGACAGTAATTACGAGCAATCAGCCCCAGCATTTT
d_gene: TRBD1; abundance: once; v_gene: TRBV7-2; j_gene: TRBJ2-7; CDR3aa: CASSSDRAPYEQYF; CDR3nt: TGTGCCAGCAGCTCGGACAGGGCCCCCTACGAGCAGTACTTC
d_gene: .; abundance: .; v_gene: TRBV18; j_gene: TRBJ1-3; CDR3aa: CASSPQGRAGNTIYF; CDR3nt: TGTGCCAGCTCACCTCAGGGTCGGGCTGGAAACACCATATATTTT
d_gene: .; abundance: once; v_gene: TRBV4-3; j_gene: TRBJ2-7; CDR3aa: CASSQGGGGEQYF; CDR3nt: TGCGCCAGCAGCCAGGGCGGGGGCGGCGAGCAGTACTTC
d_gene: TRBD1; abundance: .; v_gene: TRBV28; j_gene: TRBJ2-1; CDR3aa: CASSTYRGSDHNEQFF; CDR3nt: TGTGCCAGCAGTACCTACAGGGGCTCCGACCACAATGAGCAGTTCTTC
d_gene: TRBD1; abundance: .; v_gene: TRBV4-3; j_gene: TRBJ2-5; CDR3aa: CASSQRPGGVETQYF; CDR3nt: TGCGCCAGCAGCCAACGACCAGGGGGCGTGGAGACCCAGTACTTC
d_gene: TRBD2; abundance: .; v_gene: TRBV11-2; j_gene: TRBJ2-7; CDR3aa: CASCLWRGGLEQYF; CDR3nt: TGTGCCAGCTGCCTGTGGCGGGGGGGCCTCGAGCAGTACTTC
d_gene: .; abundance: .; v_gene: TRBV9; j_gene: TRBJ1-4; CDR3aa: CASSPRGGPNEKLFF; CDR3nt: TGTGCCAGCAGCCCCAGGGGCGGCCCTAATGAAAAACTGTTTTTT
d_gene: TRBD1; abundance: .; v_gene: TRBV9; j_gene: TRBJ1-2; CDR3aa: CASSYDLQGAGGYTF; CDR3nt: TGTGCCAGCAGCTACGACCTACAGGGGGCGGGAGGCTACACCTTC
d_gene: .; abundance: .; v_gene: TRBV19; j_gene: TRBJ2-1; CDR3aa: CASSGAGGRREQFF; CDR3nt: TGTGCCAGTAGTGGCGCAGGTGGGAGGCGTGAGCAGTTCTTC
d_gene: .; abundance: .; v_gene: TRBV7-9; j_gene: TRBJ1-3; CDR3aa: CASSLDQGRTGNTIYF; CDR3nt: TGTGCCAGCAGCTTGGACCAGGGTAGAACTGGAAACACCATATATTTT
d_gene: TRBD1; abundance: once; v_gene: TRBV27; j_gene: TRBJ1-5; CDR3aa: CASSPLDRGFNQPQHF; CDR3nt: TGTGCCAGCAGTCCCTTGGACAGGGGCTTCAATCAGCCCCAGCATTTT
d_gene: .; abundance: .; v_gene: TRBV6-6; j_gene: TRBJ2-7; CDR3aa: CASIKQATYEQYF; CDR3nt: TGTGCCAGCATAAAACAGGCAACCTACGAGCAGTACTTC
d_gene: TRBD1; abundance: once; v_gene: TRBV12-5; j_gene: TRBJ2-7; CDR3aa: CASAIRDSHYEQYF; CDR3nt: TGTGCTAGTGCCATCCGGGACAGTCACTACGAGCAGTACTTC
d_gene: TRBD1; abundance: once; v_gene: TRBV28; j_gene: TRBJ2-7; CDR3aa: CASSPTPGTDYYEQYF; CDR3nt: TGTGCCAGCAGTCCAACCCCCGGGACAGACTACTACGAGCAGTACTTC
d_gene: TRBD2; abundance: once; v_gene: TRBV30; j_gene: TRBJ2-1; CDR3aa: CAWSRGLAGAYNEQFF; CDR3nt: TGTGCCTGGAGTAGAGGACTAGCGGGGGCCTACAATGAGCAGTTCTTC